Listed below are T cell receptor beta chains from one sample, sequenced in a study of T-cell memory formation after mild COVID-19. In TCRdb, the 5' RACE reads were re-called with MiXCR into one record per CDR3 protein. The data contain approximately 290,000 distinct CDR3 sequences, approximately 20% of them seen just once; the ten biggest clones take up about 21%. The sequenced material came from PBMCs or a T cell subset sorted from them (not recorded which). These receptors all stem from a man between 18 and 29 years old who had mild COVID-19 (a few samples of this study predate the infection). Cell type and time point are not known. CDR3s include the opening cysteine and the closing phenylalanine or tryptophan. Each record gives: V gene, CDR3 length, D gene, clone size, J gene, CDR3 DNA, CDR3 protein. The D gene is left open where the match is weak. Clone size appears in some rows only: once, few, many, or a class for an expanded clone.

TRBV7-9	18	.	few	TRBJ2-3	TGTGCCAGCAGCTTAAGGGGGGGTACTAGCGAGGGCACAGATACGCAGTATTTT	CASSLRGGTSEGTDTQYF
TRBV5-1	17	TRBD2	.	TRBJ2-3	TGCGCCAGCAGCTTGGGGACTAGCGGCGCCCACACAGATACGCAGTATTTT	CASSLGTSGAHTDTQYF
TRBV7-2	15	.	few	TRBJ1-5	TGTGCCAGCAGCTTATCCCTGGGAGGGAATCAGCCCCAGCATTTT	CASSLSLGGNQPQHF
TRBV9	15	TRBD2	many	TRBJ2-3	TGTGCCAGCAGCTTTAGCGGGGGGGCCACAGATACGCAGTATTTT	CASSFSGGATDTQYF
TRBV3-1	15	TRBD2	.	TRBJ2-5	TGTGCCAGCAGCCCAGGGCCAGCGGGGAGGGAGACCCAGTACTTC	CASSPGPAGRETQYF
TRBV3-1	15	.	few	TRBJ1-5	TGTGCCAGCAGCCAAGATGACAGCGGGAATCAGCCCCAGCATTTT	CASSQDDSGNQPQHF
TRBV5-6	15	.	.	TRBJ2-5	TGTGCCAGCAGCTTCCTGGGGCGGCTTCAAGAGACCCAGTACTTC	CASSFLGRLQETQYF
TRBV20-1	13	.	.	TRBJ1-2	TGCAGTGCCCCCCCCGGAGGGACACGAGGCTACACCTTC	CSAPPGGTRGYTF
TRBV12-3/TRBV12-4	12	.	.	TRBJ1-2	TGTGCCAGCAGTTTAACTTACTATGGCTACACCTTC	CASSLTYYGYTF
TRBV25-1	14	.	.	TRBJ2-5	TGTGCCAGCAGTGGACTTGAGCGGCAAGAGACCCAGTACTTC	CASSGLERQETQYF
TRBV5-5	16	TRBD1	.	TRBJ2-5	TGTGCCAGCAGCCGACGACTAACAGGGGCACAAGAGACCCAGTACTTC	CASSRRLTGAQETQYF
TRBV4-1	13	.	.	TRBJ1-5	TGCGCCAGCAGCCAAGGAGGAGGAGAGCCCCAGCATTTT	CASSQGGGEPQHF
TRBV9	18	TRBD2	once	TRBJ2-2	TGTGCCAGCAGCGTAGATCCAGCGGGGGCCCCTAACACCGGGGAGCTGTTTTTT	CASSVDPAGAPNTGELFF
TRBV4-2	16	TRBD2	.	TRBJ2-1	TGTGCCAGCAGCCGGGCCCCGCGGGGGGGGTCCTATGAGCAGTTCTTC	CASSRAPRGGSYEQFF
TRBV12-5	15	TRBD1	few	TRBJ2-2	TGTGCTAGTGGTCCCGGACAGGGTTACACCGGGGAGCTGTTTTTT	CASGPGQGYTGELFF
TRBV12-3/TRBV12-4	15	TRBD2	few	TRBJ2-1	TGTGCCAGCAGGTCGACTAGCGGGGGGTTCAATGAGCAGTTCTTC	CASRSTSGGFNEQFF
TRBV4-1	14	TRBD2	.	TRBJ2-3	TGCGCCAGCAGCCAAGTGACTAGCGGGGATACGCAGTATTTT	CASSQVTSGDTQYF
TRBV4-1	13	.	few	TRBJ1-1	TGCGCCAGCAGCCCCCAGGCGGGGAGGGAAGCTTTCTTT	CASSPQAGREAFF
TRBV4-1	16	TRBD2	few	TRBJ2-7	TGCGCCAGCAGCCCAGAAGCGGGGGTGTACTCCTACGAGCAGTACTTC	CASSPEAGVYSYEQYF
TRBV5-1	15	TRBD1	.	TRBJ2-7	TGCGCCAGCAGCTGGACAGGCGAGAGATCCTACGAGCAGTACTTC	CASSWTGERSYEQYF
TRBV7-9	15	TRBD1	.	TRBJ1-2	TGTGCCAGCAGCATAAGGCTGGACAGGGGGGGCGGCTACACCTTC	CASSIRLDRGGGYTF
TRBV12-3/TRBV12-4	13	.	many	TRBJ1-1	TGTGCCAGCAGTTTCAGCCCGAACACTGAAGCTTTCTTT	CASSFSPNTEAFF
TRBV6-1	15	.	.	TRBJ1-3	TGTGCCAGCAGTGAAGGTGTCAACTCTGGAAACACCATATATTTT	CASSEGVNSGNTIYF
TRBV6-6	15	TRBD1	.	TRBJ1-3	TGTGCCAGCAGTGGACAGGGGGTCTCTGGAAACACCATATATTTT	CASSGQGVSGNTIYF
TRBV4-3	16	TRBD2	few	TRBJ2-1	TGCGCCAGCAGCCAAGTGCGGGGGGGCGGTTACAATGAGCAGTTCTTC	CASSQVRGGGYNEQFF
TRBV12-3/TRBV12-4	15	TRBD2	.	TRBJ2-1	TGTGCCAGCAGTTTATTTAGCGGGGCGTACAATGAGCAGTTCTTC	CASSLFSGAYNEQFF
TRBV20-1	14	TRBD1	.	TRBJ2-3	TGCAGTGCCATTCCGGGACAGGGTACTTATACGCAGTATTTT	CSAIPGQGTYTQYF
TRBV20-1	15	TRBD1	.	TRBJ2-3	TGCAGTGCTAGAGGGGGGGCGACAGGGGAAGATACGCAGTATTTT	CSARGGATGEDTQYF
TRBV9	19	.	few	TRBJ1-5	TGTGCCAGCAGCCCCCGTCCAAGGGGGAGGGGGGATAGCAATCAGCCCCAGCATTTT	CASSPRPRGRGDSNQPQHF
TRBV10-3	13	.	.	TRBJ2-3	TGTGCCATCAGGTCGGGGGGCACAGATACGCAGTATTTT	CAIRSGGTDTQYF
TRBV6-5	13	TRBD1	.	TRBJ2-3	TGTGCCAGCGGAGACAGGGGATCAGATACGCAGTATTTT	CASGDRGSDTQYF
TRBV5-1	15	TRBD1	.	TRBJ2-1	TGCGCCAGCAGAACCGGGACAGGGAGATTGGATGAGCAGTTCTTC	CASRTGTGRLDEQFF
TRBV15	15	TRBD2	few	TRBJ2-3	TGTGCCACCAGCAGTCCGATAGCGGGGAGGGATACGCAGTATTTT	CATSSPIAGRDTQYF
TRBV20-1	14	.	.	TRBJ2-5	TGCAGTGCTAGAGATAGGATAGACCAAGAGACCCAGTACTTC	CSARDRIDQETQYF
TRBV28	15	TRBD2	.	TRBJ2-3	TGTGCCAGCAGTTCCGGACTAGTTAGCACAGATACGCAGTATTTT	CASSSGLVSTDTQYF
TRBV14	13	.	few	TRBJ2-4	TGTGCCAGCAGCCAGACTCCCAAAAACATTCAGTACTTC	CASSQTPKNIQYF
TRBV11-2	11	.	.	TRBJ1-1	TGTGCCAGCAGACAGGGCACTGAAGCTTTCTTT	CASRQGTEAFF
TRBV20-1	12	.	.	TRBJ2-3	TGCAGTGTCACCGGGAGCACAGATACGCAGTATTTT	CSVTGSTDTQYF
TRBV7-2	15	.	once	TRBJ1-1	TGTGCCAGCACCGAATCGCCGGGGTTGGGCACTGAAGCTTTCTTT	CASTESPGLGTEAFF
TRBV7-2	15	.	.	TRBJ1-2	TGTGCCAGCAGCCCCGGGACGGTCTACTATAGAGGCTACACCTTC	CASSPGTVYYRGYTF
TRBV5-1	14	TRBD1	few	TRBJ1-1	TGCGCCAGCAGAAGGACAGGGTTGAACACTGAAGCTTTCTTT	CASRRTGLNTEAFF
TRBV5-1	14	.	.	TRBJ1-1	TGCGCCAGCAGCTCAAGAGGGGCGGTCACTGAAGCTTTCTTT	CASSSRGAVTEAFF
TRBV10-3	16	.	.	TRBJ2-3	TGTGCCATCAGTGAGTCCCCTAAGGCAGGCGCAGATACGCAGTATTTT	CAISESPKAGADTQYF
TRBV20-1	14	.	.	TRBJ1-1	TGCAGTGCTAGCGCTATGGGTTCGAACACTGAAGCTTTCTTT	CSASAMGSNTEAFF
TRBV6-2/TRBV6-3	14	.	few	TRBJ2-1	TGTGCCACATCCCCCAGCTTTTCCCACAATGAGCAGTTCTTC	CATSPSFSHNEQFF
TRBV7-6	15	.	few	TRBJ2-7	TGTGCCAGCAGCTTAGAGGGGACTTCCTCCTACGAGCAGTACTTC	CASSLEGTSSYEQYF
TRBV29-1	14	TRBD2	.	TRBJ2-1	TGCAGCGCCTCAAGGACTAGCGGGTATGGCGAGCAGTTCTTC	CSASRTSGYGEQFF